One sample yielded the 24 T cell receptor beta chains listed below, sequenced in a study of T cells in Graves' hyperthyroidism and ophthalmopathy (dated by TCRdb to the late 2010s). Library creation used multiplex PCR. TCRdb lists the instrument as Illumina HiSeq 2000. Amplification of TCR beta CDR3 regions was carried out from RNA transcripts. The first round of RT-PCR for the TCR CDR3 was performed with the HTBI primer set and the Qiagen OneStep RT-PCR kit. TCRdb itself trimmed the public reads at Q25 with fastp, ran MiXCR and retained productive beta chains. Records with the same CDR3 protein are collapsed into one entry carrying the most frequent genes and DNA. Counted in this sample were about 620,000 distinct CDR3 sequences; roughly 17% of them appeared once. Clones ranked in the top ten supply approximately 3.9% of the sample. Material: blood. The receptors derive from a woman under 40 with Graves' hyperthyroidism.

This clonotype was detected only a few times. The gene calls are TRBV9 and TRBJ2-1; no firm D call. V shed 3 bases and J shed 8 bases, with 15 bases lying between them. CDR1 is SGDLS and CDR2 is YYNGEE in the germline V gene. The length of the CDR3 is 14 residues. The DNA for the CDR3 is TGTGCCAGCAGCGCCGCTTCCCCGAACTATGAGCAGTTCTTC. Its translation: CASSAASPNYEQFF.

This clonotype came up a few times. V and J are TRBV4-1 and TRBJ2-1; D gene uncertain. Trimming cost V 1 base and J 7 bases, with 17 bases left between them. Germline CDR1 MGHRA, CDR2 YSYEKL. The CDR3 runs to 16 residues. This chain's CDR3 is CASSQGVRTGINEQFF. DNA of the CDR3: TGCGCCAGCAGCCAAGGGGTGCGTACTGGGATTAATGAGCAGTTCTTC.

The chain combines TRBV7-3 with TRBJ2-2; possibly TRBD1 for D (5 bases). The CDR3 has 14 residues. CDR1 is SGHTA and CDR2 is FQGTGA in the germline V gene. Trimming took off 3 bases at V and 6 bases at J, with 11 bases between the two ends. This CDR3 is CASSFQGRAGELFF. In DNA, the CDR3 is TGTGCCAGCAGCTTTCAGGGTAGAGCCGGGGAGCTGTTTTTT.

This chain joins TRBV9 and TRBJ2-1, with 7 bases matching TRBD1. CDR3 length equals 13 residues. V lost 0 bases and J lost 9; bases outside the gene matches: 3. Germline assignment: CDR1 SGDLS and CDR2 YYNGEE. CDR3 amino acids: CASSVVSGGEQFF. The CDR3 nucleotides read TGTGCCAGCAGCGTAGTATCAGGGGGTGAGCAGTTCTTC.

This clonotype was seen repeatedly, ten times or more. Here the CDR3 DNA reads TGCAGTGCTAGCGGGGGTAGCACAGATACGCAGTATTTT. Its protein is CSASGGSTDTQYF. This rearrangement joins TRBV20-1 to TRBJ2-3; D is perhaps TRBD2 (6 bases). The germline V gene encodes CDR1 DFQATT and CDR2 SNEGSKA (reference sequence). The CDR3 is 13 residues long. Trimming took 3 bases from V and 0 from J, leaving 7 bases between them.

In its sample, this clonotype was seen many times. This chain uses TRBV6-2 or TRBV6-3 with TRBJ1-5; D call uncertain. The length of the CDR3 is 16 residues. Germline V gene sequence: CDR1 MNHEY, CDR2 SVGEGT. Between the trimmed V and J ends, which lost 7 bases and 8 bases, there was a span of 24 bases. The CDR3, as DNA: TGTGCCAGCACCCCCGCGGGAGCTCTAGAGAGGGAGCCCCAGCATTTT. Translation gives CASTPAGALEREPQHF.

This clonotype was counted many times. J is TRBJ1-5 and V is TRBV3-1, with unresolved D. Germline V gene data show CDR1 as LGHDT and CDR2 as YNNKEL (reference sequence). This CDR3 comprises 15 residues. V shed 1 base and J shed 7 bases, with 14 bases lying between them. The CDR3 bases are TGTGCCAGCAGCCAAGGCCGAGGGTATACGCAGCCCCAGCATTTT. This gives the protein CASSQGRGYTQPQHF.

This clonotype was detected many times. The chain combines TRBV7-2 with TRBJ1-1; tentative D call: TRBD1 (5 bases). Trimming cost V 10 bases and J 1 base, with 16 bases left between them. The CDR3 consists of 14 residues. Germline values: CDR1 SGHTA, CDR2 FQGNSA. The CDR3 reads CATRPPGGNTEAFF. The CDR3 DNA reads as TGTGCCACCCGGCCGCCCGGGGGGAACACTGAAGCTTTCTTT.

This chain links TRBV7-2 with TRBJ2-5, with TRBD2 matching over 8 bases. Trimming at V came to 4 bases and at J to 5 bases, leaving 15 bases not matched to a gene. CDR3 length: 17 amino acids. The germline CDR1 and CDR2 sequences are SGHTA and FQGNSA. The CDR3 coding sequence is TGTGCCAGCAGCTCGGCCGGGACTAGGAGTAGCGGGGAGACCCAGTACTTC. Protein: CASSSAGTRSSGETQYF.

In this sample, this clonotype turned up many times. V gene TRBV28 combines with J gene TRBJ2-7, with TRBD2 as a possible D gene (5 bases). Trimming took 3 bases from V and 6 from J, leaving 15 bases between them. Germline V gives CDR1 MDHEN, CDR2 SYDVKM. The CDR3 loop spans 14 amino acids. The CDR3 bases are TGTGCCAGCAGTTTTCGCGGGCGTCAAGGCGAGCAGTACTTC. This encodes CASSFRGRQGEQYF.

In its sample, this clonotype was seen many times. V gene TRBV28 combines with J gene TRBJ2-3; D ambiguous. CDR1 and CDR2 from the germline V gene are MDHEN and SYDVKM. V lost 6 bases and J 4 bases, leaving 5 bases between the germline ends. This CDR3 region has 11 residues. In DNA form, the CDR3 reads TGTGCCAGCAGCCAACCAGATACGCAGTATTTT. It specifies CASSQPDTQYF.

This rearrangement joins TRBV20-1 to TRBJ2-3; a weak D match, TRBD2 (5 bases). The length of the CDR3 is 12 residues. Germline V gene data show CDR1 as DFQATT and CDR2 as SNEGSKA (reference sequence). Deletions cut 3 bases from V and 4 bases from J, with 8 bases between. CDR3 amino acids: CSASGNPDTQYF. The CDR3, as DNA: TGCAGTGCTAGCGGGAATCCAGATACGCAGTATTTT.

This clonotype has at least ten counts. The chain uses TRBV30 and TRBJ2-7; TRBD2 agrees at 7 bases. In germline, CDR1 is GTSNPN, CDR2 SVGIG (reference sequence). The CDR3 has 14 amino acids. CDR3 sequence: CAGRGGGTVSEQYF. CDR3 in DNA: TGTGCTGGGAGGGGTGGCGGGACGGTCAGCGAGCAGTACTTC.

The CDR3: CASSYLTGDQPQHF. The CDR3 DNA reads as TGTGCCAGCAGTTACCTGACAGGGGATCAGCCCCAGCATTTT. The J gene is TRBJ1-5, the V gene TRBV6-5, with 8 bases identical to TRBD1. The CDR3 has 14 residues. The junction had 2 bases not matched to a gene; V was cut back by 2 bases and J by 5 bases. Germline V gene data show CDR1 as MNHEY and CDR2 as SVGAGI.

In its sample, this clonotype was seen many times. The chain links TRBV3-1 to TRBJ2-5; D call uncertain. With 7 bases removed from V and 3 bases from J, the gap between germline ends came to 15 bases. Germline V gives CDR1 LGHDT, CDR2 YNNKEL (reference sequence). The CDR3 runs to 14 residues. This CDR3 is CASKPMSDEETQYF. The CDR3 DNA follows: TGTGCCAGCAAACCGATGTCGGATGAAGAGACCCAGTACTTC.

This clonotype was found many times. V is TRBV12-3 or TRBV12-4 and J is TRBJ2-7; TRBD2 aligns across 13 bases. V gave up 6 bases and J gave up 7 bases; unmatched junction bases: 9. The CDR3 consists of 15 residues. CDR3 protein: CASSPGLAGVKEQYF. The CDR3 bases are TGTGCCAGCAGCCCCGGACTAGCGGGAGTAAAGGAGCAGTACTTC.

In its sample, this clonotype was seen many times. CDR3 in amino acids: CASSDRANQETQYF. In DNA, the CDR3 is TGTGCCAGCAGTGACCGCGCTAACCAAGAGACCCAGTACTTC. The chain uses TRBV2 and TRBJ2-5; no clear D. The CDR3 has 14 amino acids. Trimming stripped 3 bases from V and 0 bases from J, with 8 bases between. Germline V gene sequence: CDR1 SNHLY, CDR2 FYNNEI.

This rearrangement joins TRBV28 to TRBJ1-2; TRBD1 matches at 8 bases. V was clipped by 5 bases and J by 0 bases; unmatched bases: 17. Per germline, CDR1 MDHEN and CDR2 SYDVKM. CDR3 length: 19 residues. The CDR3 sequence is CASSPGQGRIPPTNYGYTF. CDR3 in DNA: TGTGCCAGCAGTCCCGGACAGGGACGGATTCCACCAACTAACTATGGCTACACCTTC.

The chain has TRBV10-2 and TRBJ1-5, with 7 nucleotides matching TRBD1. Losses at the gene ends were 0 bases for V and 4 bases for J; bases not matched to a gene: 9. The V gene's germline CDR1 is WSHSY and CDR2 SAAADI. The length of the CDR3 is 17 residues. The CDR3 coding sequence is TGCGCCAGCAGTGAGTCGTTGGGCAGGGGGAGGAATCAGCCCCAGCATTTT. This sequence encodes CASSESLGRGRNQPQHF.

This clonotype was found many times. The J gene is TRBJ2-3, the V gene TRBV7-8; D is perhaps TRBD2 (5 bases). The V end was cut by 2 bases, the J end by 6 bases, with 21 bases between. This CDR3 spans 17 amino acids. CDR1 and CDR2 from the germline V gene are SGHVS and FQNEAQ. The CDR3 spells CASSLLPPGSFGDTQYF. The CDR3 DNA reads TGTGCCAGCAGCTTACTCCCCCCGGGGAGCTTTGGTGATACGCAGTATTTT. The variable domain in full, completed from reference TRBV7-8 and TRBJ2-3, reads GAGVSQSPRYKVAKRGQDVALRCDPISGHVSLFWYQQALGQGPEFLTYFQNEAQLDKSGLPSDRFFAERPEGSVSTLKIQRTQQEDSAVYLCASSLLPPGSFGDTQYFGPGTRLTVL.

This chain connects TRBV7-9 to TRBJ2-3; D is unclear. The CDR3 runs to 16 residues. Trimming removed 1 base at V and 2 bases at J, with 13 bases between. The germline CDR1 and CDR2 sequences are SEHNR and FQNEAQ (reference sequence). CDR3 loop: CASSLGQLRPTDTQYF. CDR3 DNA sequence: TGTGCCAGCAGCTTAGGGCAATTGAGGCCCACAGATACGCAGTATTTT.

Ten or more counts support this clonotype. The chain uses TRBV11-3 and TRBJ1-2, with D possibly being TRBD1 (5 bases). Germline CDR1 is SGHNT and CDR2 is YENEEA. CDR3 length equals 13 residues. The V end lost 2 bases, the J end lost 10 bases, and 14 bases lay between the germline ends. DNA of the CDR3: TGTGCCAGCAGCTTATCTCCGAGGGGACCCTACACCTTC. Protein: CASSLSPRGPYTF.

This clonotype was seen ten or more times. The V and J genes are TRBV6-1 and TRBJ1-1; D remains unclear. Germline V lookup: CDR1 MNHNS, CDR2 SASEGT. The CDR3 has 11 residues. The V end lost 5 bases, the J end lost 6 bases, and 7 bases lay between the germline ends. The CDR3 DNA follows: TGTGCCAGCAGTACAGTAGCTGAAGCTTTCTTT. Amino acids: CASSTVAEAFF.

CDR3 in DNA: TGTGCCAGCAGCTTAAATTCCCTGAGGGTACCCTACAATGAGCAGTTCTTC. Protein product: CASSLNSLRVPYNEQFF. This chain joins TRBV7-3 and TRBJ2-1, with a possible D match to TRBD2 (5 bases). Germline V gives CDR1 SGHTA, CDR2 FQGTGA. The CDR3 consists of 17 residues. The V gene lost 1 base and the J gene lost 2 bases, with 15 bases spanning the gap. The variable domain in full, with the rest retrieved from reference TRBV7-3 and TRBJ2-1, is GAGVSQTPSNKVTEKGKYVELRCDPISGHTALYWYRQSLGQGPEFLIYFQGTGAADDSGLPNDRFFAVRPEGSVSTLKIQRTERGDSAVYLCASSLNSLRVPYNEQFFGPGTRLTVL.